Listed below are T cell receptor beta chains from one sample, sequenced in a study of cytomegalovirus exposure and HLA in healthy donors. Assay used: immunoSEQ multiplex PCR; TCRdb lists only in-frame clones, some missing. The sample shows about 110,000 clones, 70% to 80% of them seen only once. Sequencing was done on a sample of PBMCs. The receptors derive from a female donor in good health and CMV-seronegative. Each CDR3 is given with its conserved first and last residue. Each record gives: J gene, D gene, V gene, CDR3 protein. D genes are given only for firm matches.

j_gene: TRBJ1-3
d_gene: .
v_gene: TRBV28
CDR3aa: CASSPGQGRSANTIYF

j_gene: TRBJ2-2
d_gene: .
v_gene: TRBV30
CDR3aa: CAWSVIDTRTGELFF

j_gene: TRBJ1-2
d_gene: TRBD1
v_gene: TRBV9
CDR3aa: CASSVGGRGQGGYTF

j_gene: TRBJ2-5
d_gene: TRBD1
v_gene: TRBV25-1
CDR3aa: CASSDRAGETQYF

j_gene: TRBJ1-2
d_gene: TRBD1
v_gene: TRBV7-3
CDR3aa: CASSLQGARGYTF

j_gene: TRBJ2-5
d_gene: .
v_gene: TRBV14
CDR3aa: CASSQGTIGTQYF

j_gene: TRBJ1-6
d_gene: .
v_gene: TRBV27
CDR3aa: CASTLIQGAGSPLHF

j_gene: TRBJ1-6
d_gene: TRBD1
v_gene: TRBV2
CDR3aa: CASSTGTGVLPLHF

j_gene: TRBJ2-3
d_gene: TRBD2
v_gene: TRBV7-9
CDR3aa: CASSFETSGRANQDTQYF

j_gene: TRBJ2-3
d_gene: TRBD1
v_gene: TRBV19
CDR3aa: CASRLQGQGSTDTQYF

j_gene: TRBJ1-1
d_gene: .
v_gene: TRBV14
CDR3aa: CASSQAAGLLNTEAFF

j_gene: TRBJ1-5
d_gene: .
v_gene: TRBV6-5
CDR3aa: CASSPKRREQPQHF

j_gene: TRBJ2-1
d_gene: .
v_gene: TRBV6-6
CDR3aa: CASTKLGSSYNEQFF

j_gene: TRBJ2-1
d_gene: TRBD2
v_gene: TRBV7-9
CDR3aa: CASSLIAGVNEQFF

j_gene: TRBJ2-1
d_gene: TRBD2
v_gene: TRBV4-3
CDR3aa: CASSQDLPSGRAIRSSYNEQFF

j_gene: TRBJ1-1
d_gene: .
v_gene: TRBV15
CDR3aa: CATSRERTNTEAFF

j_gene: TRBJ1-1
d_gene: .
v_gene: TRBV11-1
CDR3aa: CASKKRRVNTEAFF

j_gene: TRBJ1-5
d_gene: TRBD1
v_gene: TRBV2
CDR3aa: CASSGDRGWGQPQHF

j_gene: TRBJ1-2
d_gene: TRBD1
v_gene: TRBV7-8
CDR3aa: CASSFESLGQSFPNYGYTF

j_gene: TRBJ1-2
d_gene: TRBD1
v_gene: TRBV27
CDR3aa: CASSSNSGTGGEGYTF

j_gene: TRBJ1-2
d_gene: TRBD1
v_gene: TRBV11-2
CDR3aa: CASSAASTGGNYGYTF

j_gene: TRBJ2-3
d_gene: .
v_gene: TRBV2
CDR3aa: CASTLTRDTQYF

j_gene: TRBJ2-7
d_gene: .
v_gene: TRBV9
CDR3aa: CASSVMGDPVYEQYF

j_gene: TRBJ2-1
d_gene: .
v_gene: TRBV7-9
CDR3aa: CASSLAGLSYNEQFF

j_gene: TRBJ2-5
d_gene: .
v_gene: TRBV5-1
CDR3aa: CASSLAQQETQYF

j_gene: TRBJ2-5
d_gene: .
v_gene: TRBV7-2
CDR3aa: CASSRGLLGAVQETQYF

j_gene: TRBJ1-1
d_gene: .
v_gene: TRBV7-9
CDR3aa: CASSLSGSEAFF

j_gene: TRBJ2-3
d_gene: .
v_gene: TRBV21-1
CDR3aa: CASITDERETTDTQYF

j_gene: TRBJ1-2
d_gene: TRBD1
v_gene: TRBV19
CDR3aa: CASKQGDRGYTF

j_gene: TRBJ2-1
d_gene: .
v_gene: TRBV4-3
CDR3aa: CASSHSRSGVNEQFF

j_gene: TRBJ1-1
d_gene: .
v_gene: TRBV7-3
CDR3aa: CASSLTAGNTEAFF

j_gene: TRBJ2-5
d_gene: .
v_gene: TRBV10-3
CDR3aa: CAISEQTGSGETQYF

j_gene: TRBJ2-5
d_gene: TRBD2
v_gene: TRBV19
CDR3aa: CASSIGPGGQETQYF

j_gene: TRBJ2-3
d_gene: TRBD2
v_gene: TRBV19
CDR3aa: CASSPGLAGSDTQYF